The clone carrying this T cell receptor beta chain was detected only a few times. Profiled with immunoSEQ multiplex PCR; TCRdb holds only in-frame clones, not every one. Of some 5,000 clones listed, approximately 11% are singletons. The V gene's germline CDR1 is LNHDA and CDR2 SQIVND (reference sequence). V lost 5 bases and J lost 4, with 18 bases in between. The CDR3 has 15 amino acids. These data come from a study of tumour-infiltrating T cells in Burkitt lymphoma. The TCR comes from a human donor with diffuse large B-cell lymphoma. The sample consisted of tumor tissue. This rearrangement joins TRBV19 to TRBJ2-7; D is possibly TRBD1 (6 bases). The CDR3 loop reads CASSSAGTYVYEQYF. The CDR3, as DNA: TGTGCCAGTAGTTCAGCCGGGACATATGTTTACGAGCAGTACTTC.